The 30 T cell receptor beta chains listed next were all sequenced from one sample in a study of T-cell reconstitution after alpha-beta-depleted transplantation in children. Using unique molecular identifiers, the investigators prepared the TCRbeta library. Using its own MiXCR run on the PCR reads, TCRdb lists one record per CDR3 protein. This table holds roughly 50,000 distinct CDR3 sequences, 44% found once. Sequences were derived from PBMCs, mostly from graft donor cells, sampled 360 days after TCRalphabeta/CD19-depleted stem cell transplant. These receptors were obtained from a male patient younger than 18 who had a stem cell transplant for acute lymphoblastic leukemia, so the T cells may come from the graft donor.

This clonotype was counted once. In DNA, the CDR3 is TGTGCCAGCAGTTCCCGCGTGGCGGGCACAGATACGCAGTATTTT. Encoded protein: CASSSRVAGTDTQYF. The chain uses TRBV12-3 or TRBV12-4 and TRBJ2-3; D gene unclear. Between the trimmed V and J ends, which lost 4 bases and 1 base, there was a span of 12 bases. The CDR3 is 15 residues long.

V is TRBV15 and J is TRBJ1-2; unclear D gene. This CDR3 contains 15 residues. Trimming took 0 bases from V and 4 from J, leaving 12 bases between them. Germline-derived CDR1 and CDR2 are LNHNV and YYDKDF (reference sequence). The CDR3 sequence: CATSRDSRSSYGYTF. The CDR3 region has the DNA TGTGCCACCAGCAGAGATTCCAGGTCTAGCTATGGCTACACCTTC.

The chain's CDR3 is CASSYAAGVYNEQFF. In DNA, the CDR3 is TGTGCCAGCAGTTATGCAGCGGGAGTATATAATGAGCAGTTCTTC. The rearrangement joins TRBV12-3 or TRBV12-4 to TRBJ2-1; 8 bases align to TRBD2. V lost 4 bases to trimming and J lost 7 bases; unmatched junction nucleotides: 9. The CDR3 spans 15 residues.

The genes are TRBV5-1 and TRBJ2-7, with 8 bases fitting TRBD1. Germline V gene sequence: CDR1 SGHRS, CDR2 YFSETQ. There are 15 residues in the CDR3. V shed 2 bases and J 7 bases; nucleotides not matched to a gene: 11. Here the CDR3 DNA reads TGCGCCAGCAGCTTACAGGGGGATCGGGACGCGGAGCAGTACTTC. This sequence encodes CASSLQGDRDAEQYF.

The chain joins TRBV7-8 to TRBJ1-6; D unclear. Germline lookup yields CDR1 SGHVS and CDR2 FQNEAQ. The V and J ends lost 5 bases and 10 bases respectively, with 12 bases between them. This CDR3 spans 13 amino acids. The CDR3 is CASSHAVGSPLHF. As DNA, the CDR3 is TGTGCCAGCAGCCACGCCGTGGGGTCACCCCTCCACTTT.

This clonotype was counted a few times. The chain uses TRBV12-3 or TRBV12-4 and TRBJ1-1, with D unclear. The CDR3 sequence is 14 residues long. V was trimmed by 3 bases and J by 6 bases, leaving 14 bases between them. The CDR3 loop reads CASSFILKTPEAFF. The DNA for the CDR3 is TGTGCCAGCAGTTTTATTTTGAAGACGCCTGAAGCTTTCTTT.

J is TRBJ2-5 and V is TRBV27, with D uncertain. Germline assignment: CDR1 MNHEY and CDR2 SMNVEV (reference sequence). The germline V and J ends were trimmed by 8 bases and 2 bases, with 3 bases remaining between them. The CDR3 consists of 10 residues. The CDR3 DNA sequence: TGTGCCAGCGTACAAGAGACCCAGTACTTC. Translated: CASVQETQYF.

This clonotype appeared a few times. V usage is TRBV9 and J usage is TRBJ2-1; 7 nucleotides match TRBD2. V was clipped by 0 bases and J by 4 bases; unmatched bases: 7. The length of the CDR3 is 16 residues. Germline V CDR1 and CDR2: SGDLS, YYNGEE. CDR3 in amino acids: CASSVESGIGYNEQFF. For the CDR3, the DNA is TGTGCCAGCAGCGTAGAAAGCGGGATAGGGTACAATGAGCAGTTCTTC.

The rearrangement links TRBV12-3 or TRBV12-4 to TRBJ1-1; no definite D call. There are 13 residues in the CDR3. V lost 3 bases, J lost 1 base, and 6 bases lay in between. This CDR3 reads CASSLAPNTEAFF. The CDR3 coding sequence is TGTGCCAGCAGTTTGGCTCCGAACACTGAAGCTTTCTTT.

There are a few counts of this clonotype. V gene TRBV10-3 combines with J gene TRBJ2-7, with a tentative D call TRBD2 (6 bases). CDR3 length equals 14 residues. Looked up from germline, CDR1 is ENHRY and CDR2 is SYGVKD. V was pared by 4 bases and J by 5 bases, with 15 bases between. CDR3 sequence reads: CAISGDSRIHEQYF. Here the CDR3 DNA reads TGTGCCATCAGTGGGGACTCCCGAATCCACGAGCAGTACTTC.

The V call is TRBV20-1, the J call TRBJ2-7; 11 nucleotides agree with TRBD2. The CDR3 is made up of 17 amino acids. CDR1 and CDR2 (germline): DFQATT, SNEGSKA (reference sequence). Germline trimming cut 0 bases from V and 2 bases from J; bases unmatched to any gene: 9. The CDR3 region is CSARETSGIQGPYEQYF. CDR3 in DNA: TGCAGTGCTAGAGAGACTAGCGGGATCCAAGGACCCTACGAGCAGTACTTC.

The rearrangement links TRBV24-1 to TRBJ2-7, with D perhaps TRBD1 or TRBD2 (6 bases each). V was pared by 2 bases and J by 0 bases, with 25 bases between. CDR3 length: 20 amino acids. Germline V gives CDR1 KGHDR, CDR2 SFDVKD. CDR3 region: CATSDWLAGDCPSSSYEQYF. The CDR3 DNA is TGTGCCACCAGTGATTGGCTTGCAGGGGACTGTCCCAGTAGCTCCTACGAGCAGTACTTC.

The gene calls are TRBV20-1 and TRBJ1-5, with a possible D match to TRBD1 (5 bases). Trimming took off 2 bases at V and 0 bases at J, with 11 bases between the two ends. The CDR3 loop spans 15 amino acids. Germline CDR1 is DFQATT and CDR2 is SNEGSKA (reference sequence). The CDR3 bases are TGCAGTGCTAGATTGGCAGGGAGTAGCAATCAGCCCCAGCATTTT. This encodes CSARLAGSSNQPQHF.

The CDR3 bases are TGTGCCAGCAGTTCGACGGACGCCCCCATCGAGCAGTACTTC. Protein product: CASSSTDAPIEQYF. This rearrangement joins TRBV28 to TRBJ2-7; D gene unclear. Trimming pared 4 bases from V and 6 bases from J, leaving 16 bases between. The germline CDR1 and CDR2 sequences are MDHEN and SYDVKM. There are 14 residues in the CDR3.

This chain links TRBV7-2 with TRBJ2-2; the D is unclear. CDR1 and CDR2 (germline): SGHTA, FQGNSA. V lost 1 base to trimming and J lost 3 bases, with 9 bases between them. This CDR3 has 15 amino acids. The CDR3 nucleotides are TGTGCCAGCAGCTTAGAACTTCCCTACACCGGGGAGCTGTTTTTT. This gives the protein CASSLELPYTGELFF.

The chain combines TRBV29-1 with TRBJ2-5; 9 positions match TRBD1. The CDR3 is 16 amino acids. Germline V gene lookup returns CDR1 SQVTM and CDR2 ANQGSEA. Trimming at V came to 0 bases and at J to 1 base, leaving 6 bases not matched to a gene. The CDR3 spells CSVEETGGGSQETQYF. The CDR3 coding sequence is TGCAGCGTTGAAGAGACAGGGGGAGGGAGCCAAGAGACCCAGTACTTC. Complete variable domain (other parts from reference TRBV29-1 and TRBJ2-5): SAVISQKPSRDICQRGTSLTIQCQVDSQVTMMFWYRQQPGQSLTLIATANQGSEATYESGFVIDKFPISRPNLTFSTLTVSNMSPEDSSIYLCSVEETGGGSQETQYFGPGTRLLVL.

CDR3 in DNA: TGTGCCAGCACCACATTAGGGCCCTCTCCTTCCCATGAGCAGTTCTTC. Amino acids: CASTTLGPSPSHEQFF. V and J are TRBV21-1 and TRBJ2-1; the table's D call, TRBD2, has no DNA check behind it. TRBV21-1 is listed as a pseudogene. The CDR3 runs 16 residues.

This clonotype was detected only a few times. The genes are TRBV7-8 and TRBJ2-5; D gene ambiguous. CDR1 and CDR2 (germline): SGHVS, FQNEAQ. Trimming shortened V by 0 bases and J by 0 bases, and 11 bases separated the two germline ends. This CDR3 contains 16 residues. DNA for the CDR3: TGTGCCAGCAGCTTAGCGAACAGACCGTACCAAGAGACCCAGTACTTC. Amino acid sequence: CASSLANRPYQETQYF.

J is TRBJ2-1 and V is TRBV4-3; TRBD2 aligns across 9 bases. The CDR3 is 16 residues long. CDR1 LGHNA and CDR2 YSLEER come from the germline V gene. Losses at the gene ends were 0 bases for V and 8 bases for J; bases not matched to a gene: 8. The CDR3 protein is CASSQDWAGGPYEQFF. CDR3 sequence (DNA): TGCGCCAGCAGCCAAGATTGGGCGGGGGGGCCGTATGAGCAGTTCTTC.

This clonotype is a singleton in its sample. This chain uses TRBV4-1 with TRBJ2-3; no reliable D call. The ends were cut back, 0 bases at V and 13 bases at J, with 14 bases in the middle. The germline CDR1 and CDR2 sequences are MGHRA and YSYEKL. This CDR3 is built from 13 residues. As DNA, the CDR3 is TGCGCCAGCAGCCAAGATCGGCTCGAACGGGAGTATTTT. It encodes CASSQDRLEREYF.

The genes are TRBV12-3 or TRBV12-4 and TRBJ1-2, with TRBD1 matching 8 bases. The CDR3 length is 13 residues. V lost 7 bases, J lost 4 bases, and 5 bases stayed unmatched. For the CDR3, the DNA is TGTGCCAGCACCTCACAGGGGGGCTATGGCTACACCTTC. Translating it yields CASTSQGGYGYTF.

The chain links TRBV7-9 to TRBJ2-3; D is perhaps TRBD1 (5 bases). The CDR3 length is 13 residues. The germline V gene encodes CDR1 SEHNR and CDR2 FQNEAQ (reference sequence). Trimming pared 5 bases from V and 6 bases from J, leaving 12 bases between. In DNA, the CDR3 is TGTGCCAGCAGCCTCCCGAAGGGGGATACGCAGTATTTT. This encodes CASSLPKGDTQYF.

The CDR3 nucleotides are TGTGCCAGCAGTTTATGGCTATCCTACGAGCAGTACTTC. Translation: CASSLWLSYEQYF. This rearrangement joins TRBV12-3 or TRBV12-4 to TRBJ2-7; no definite D call. The CDR3 has 13 residues. V dropped 2 bases and J dropped 1 base, with 6 bases sitting between them.

The chain recombines TRBV7-2 with TRBJ2-1; 10 nucleotides align to TRBD1. Per the germline V gene, CDR1 is SGHTA and CDR2 is FQGNSA. The CDR3 sequence is 12 residues long. J gave up 10 bases and V 5 bases, and 2 bases lay outside the gene matches. The CDR3 region is CASSDRGREQFF. In nucleotides, the CDR3 is TGTGCCAGCAGCGACAGGGGGCGAGAGCAGTTCTTC.

The chain recombines TRBV10-3 with TRBJ2-5; 9 nucleotides line up with TRBD2. CDR3 length: 17 amino acids. The V and J ends lost 0 bases and 5 bases, in that order; junction bases with no gene match: 10. CDR1 and CDR2 from the germline V gene are ENHRY and SYGVKD. The CDR3 sequence is CAISESKLTSGGETQYF. The CDR3 nucleotides read TGTGCCATCAGTGAGTCGAAGCTGACTAGCGGCGGGGAGACCCAGTACTTC.

This chain connects TRBV12-3 or TRBV12-4 to TRBJ2-7, with TRBD2 matching 8 bases. CDR3 length equals 16 residues. J lost 4 bases, V lost 6 bases, and 14 bases had no gene match. CDR3 residues: CASSPLREGQIYEQYF. CDR3 coding DNA: TGTGCCAGCAGCCCCCTTCGGGAGGGCCAGATTTACGAGCAGTACTTC.

This clonotype was counted a few times. The rearrangement uses TRBV29-1 and TRBJ2-4, with D hard to call. The CDR3 sequence is 11 residues long. V was trimmed by 7 bases and J by 6 bases, leaving 10 bases between them. Per germline, CDR1 SQVTM and CDR2 ANQGSEA. The CDR3 nucleotides read TGCAGCGCTGGCGAGAGAAACATTCAGTACTTC. Translation gives CSAGERNIQYF.

The CDR3 DNA reads as TGTGCCAGCAGTTCCGGGACCTTATCTCGGGAGCAGTACTTC. Residues: CASSSGTLSREQYF. The rearrangement links TRBV28 to TRBJ2-7; D possibly uses TRBD1 or TRBD2 (5 bases each). The CDR3 has 14 amino acids. Germline CDR1 is MDHEN and CDR2 is SYDVKM. Trimming left V 4 bases short and J 7 bases short, with 17 bases between.

The CDR3 DNA is TGTGCCAGCAGCTTCCCGAGCTCCTACAATGAGCAGTTCTTC. Translating gives CASSFPSSYNEQFF. The chain combines TRBV5-6 with TRBJ2-1; D is undetermined. This CDR3 has 14 residues. V lost 2 bases to trimming and J lost 0 bases, with 6 bases between them. Germline V gene sequence: CDR1 SGHDT, CDR2 YYEEEE.

The chain links TRBV12-3 or TRBV12-4 to TRBJ2-7; 11 nucleotides line up with TRBD2. The V segment lost 6 bases and the J segment 4 bases; nucleotides outside the gene matches: 2. The CDR3 sequence is 13 residues long. The CDR3 loop is CASRLAGVYEQYF. CDR3 bases: TGTGCCAGCAGACTAGCGGGAGTTTACGAGCAGTACTTC.